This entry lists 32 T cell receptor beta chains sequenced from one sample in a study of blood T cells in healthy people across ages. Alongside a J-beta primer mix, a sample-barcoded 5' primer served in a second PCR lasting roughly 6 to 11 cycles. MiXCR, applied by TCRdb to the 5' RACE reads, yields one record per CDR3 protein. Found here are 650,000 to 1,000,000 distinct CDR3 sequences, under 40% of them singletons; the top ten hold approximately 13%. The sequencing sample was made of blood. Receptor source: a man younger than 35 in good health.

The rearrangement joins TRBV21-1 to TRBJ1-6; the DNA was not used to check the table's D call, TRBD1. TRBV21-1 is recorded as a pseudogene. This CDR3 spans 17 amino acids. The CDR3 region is CASSKAPGQGDNSPLHF. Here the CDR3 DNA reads TGTGCCAGCAGCAAAGCGCCGGGACAGGGGGATAATTCACCCCTCCACTTT.

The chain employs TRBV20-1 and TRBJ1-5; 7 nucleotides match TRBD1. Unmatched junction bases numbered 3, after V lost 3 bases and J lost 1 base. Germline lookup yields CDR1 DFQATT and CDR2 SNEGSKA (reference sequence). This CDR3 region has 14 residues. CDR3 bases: TGCAGTGCTAGGGAAGGGGGCAGCAATCAGCCCCAGCATTTT. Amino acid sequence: CSAREGGSNQPQHF.

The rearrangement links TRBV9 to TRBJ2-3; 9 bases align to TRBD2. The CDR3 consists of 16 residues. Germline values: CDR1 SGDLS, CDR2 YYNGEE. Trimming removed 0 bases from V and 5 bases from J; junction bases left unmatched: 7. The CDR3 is CASSVAGTSGRDTQYF. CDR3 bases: TGTGCCAGCAGCGTAGCCGGAACTAGCGGGCGAGATACGCAGTATTTT.

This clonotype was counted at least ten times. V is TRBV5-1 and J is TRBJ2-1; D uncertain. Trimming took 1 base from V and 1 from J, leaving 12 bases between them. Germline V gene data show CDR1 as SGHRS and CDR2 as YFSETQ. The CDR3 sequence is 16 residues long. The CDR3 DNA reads TGCGCCAGCAGCTTGATGAGGTCGGTGTCCTACAATGAGCAGTTCTTC. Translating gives CASSLMRSVSYNEQFF.

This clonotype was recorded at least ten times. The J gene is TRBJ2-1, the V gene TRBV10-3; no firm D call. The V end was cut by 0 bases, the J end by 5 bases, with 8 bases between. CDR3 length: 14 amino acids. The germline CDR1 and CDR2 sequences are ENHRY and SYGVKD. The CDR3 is CAISESYVHNEQFF. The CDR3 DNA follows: TGTGCCATCAGTGAGTCGTACGTCCACAATGAGCAGTTCTTC.

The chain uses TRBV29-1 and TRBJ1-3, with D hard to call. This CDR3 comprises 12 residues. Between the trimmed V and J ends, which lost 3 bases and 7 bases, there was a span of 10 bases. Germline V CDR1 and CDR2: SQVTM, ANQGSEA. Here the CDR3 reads CSVESLENTIYF. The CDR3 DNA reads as TGCAGCGTTGAGAGTCTCGAGAACACCATATATTTT. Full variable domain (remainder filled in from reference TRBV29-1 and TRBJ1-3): SAVISQKPSRDICQRGTSLTIQCQVDSQVTMMFWYRQQPGQSLTLIATANQGSEATYESGFVIDKFPISRPNLTFSTLTVSNMSPEDSSIYLCSVESLENTIYFGEGSWLTVV.

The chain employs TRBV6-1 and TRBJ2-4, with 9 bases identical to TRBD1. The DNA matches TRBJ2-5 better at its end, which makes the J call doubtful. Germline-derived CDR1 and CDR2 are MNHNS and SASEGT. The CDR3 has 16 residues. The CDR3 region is CASSELIGTGLETQYF. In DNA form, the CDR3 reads TGTGCCAGCAGCGAACTCATCGGGACAGGGCTTGAGACCCAGTACTTC.

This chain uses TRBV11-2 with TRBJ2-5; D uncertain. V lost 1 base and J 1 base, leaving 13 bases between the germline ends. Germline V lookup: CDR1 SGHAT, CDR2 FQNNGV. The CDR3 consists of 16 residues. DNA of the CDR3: TGTGCCAGCAGCTTAGGGACCTTTTTCCCCCAAGAGACCCAGTACTTC. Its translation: CASSLGTFFPQETQYF.

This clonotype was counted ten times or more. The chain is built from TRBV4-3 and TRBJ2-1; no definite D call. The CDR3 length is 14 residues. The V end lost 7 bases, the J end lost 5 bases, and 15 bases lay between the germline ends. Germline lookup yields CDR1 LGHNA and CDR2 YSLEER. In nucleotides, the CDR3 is TGCGCCAGCATGTCTTCCCTACTACACAATGAGCAGTTCTTC. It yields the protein CASMSSLLHNEQFF.

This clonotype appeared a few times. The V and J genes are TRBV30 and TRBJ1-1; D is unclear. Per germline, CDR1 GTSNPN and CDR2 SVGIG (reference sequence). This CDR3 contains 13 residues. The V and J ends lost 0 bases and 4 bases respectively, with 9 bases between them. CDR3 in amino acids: CAWSVTALTEAFF. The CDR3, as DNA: TGTGCCTGGAGTGTAACAGCCCTCACTGAAGCTTTCTTT.

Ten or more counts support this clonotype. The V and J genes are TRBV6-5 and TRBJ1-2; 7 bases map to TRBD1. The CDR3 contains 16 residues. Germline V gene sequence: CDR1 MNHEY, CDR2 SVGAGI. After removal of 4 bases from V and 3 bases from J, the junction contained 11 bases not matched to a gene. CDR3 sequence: CASSSNHDRADYGYTF. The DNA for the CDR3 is TGTGCCAGCAGTTCCAATCACGACAGGGCTGACTATGGCTACACCTTC.

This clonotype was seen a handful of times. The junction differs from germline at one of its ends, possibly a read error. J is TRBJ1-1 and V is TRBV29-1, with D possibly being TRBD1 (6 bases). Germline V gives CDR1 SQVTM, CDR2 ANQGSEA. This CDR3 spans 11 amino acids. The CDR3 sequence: CSAEQGTEAFF. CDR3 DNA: TGCAGCGCTGAACAGGGAACTGAAGCTTTCTTT.

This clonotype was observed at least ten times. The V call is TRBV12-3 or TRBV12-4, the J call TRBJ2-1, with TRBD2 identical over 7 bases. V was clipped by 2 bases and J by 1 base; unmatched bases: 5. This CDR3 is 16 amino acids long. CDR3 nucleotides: TGTGCCAGCAGTTTAACGGGGGGTATGTCCTACAATGAGCAGTTCTTC. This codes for CASSLTGGMSYNEQFF.

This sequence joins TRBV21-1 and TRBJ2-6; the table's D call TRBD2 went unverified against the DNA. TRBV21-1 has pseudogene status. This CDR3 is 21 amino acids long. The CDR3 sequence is CASSKAVGYRRDSTGANVLTF. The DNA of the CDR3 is TGTGCCAGCAGCAAAGCGGTCGGTTATCGGCGGGATAGTACTGGGGCCAACGTCCTGACTTTC.

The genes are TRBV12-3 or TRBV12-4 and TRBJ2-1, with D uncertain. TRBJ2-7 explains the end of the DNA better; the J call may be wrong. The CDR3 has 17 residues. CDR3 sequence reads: CASSLRPYESSYNEQYF. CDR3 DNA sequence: TGTGCCAGCAGTTTACGGCCCTATGAAAGCTCCTACAATGAGCAGTACTTC.

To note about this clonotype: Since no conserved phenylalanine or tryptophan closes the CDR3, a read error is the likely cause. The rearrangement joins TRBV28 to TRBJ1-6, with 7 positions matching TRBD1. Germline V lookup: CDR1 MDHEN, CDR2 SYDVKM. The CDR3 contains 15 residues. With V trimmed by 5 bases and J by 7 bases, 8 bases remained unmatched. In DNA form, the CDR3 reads TGTGCCAGCAGTCAGGGGGTAATCAGGAATTCACCCCTCCACATT. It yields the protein CASSQGVIRNSPLHI.

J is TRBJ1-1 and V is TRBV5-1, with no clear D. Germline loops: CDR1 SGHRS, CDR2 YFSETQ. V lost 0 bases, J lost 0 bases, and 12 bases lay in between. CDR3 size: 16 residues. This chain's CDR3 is CASSLVYGNLNTEAFF. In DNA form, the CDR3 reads TGCGCCAGCAGCTTGGTTTATGGAAACTTGAACACTGAAGCTTTCTTT.

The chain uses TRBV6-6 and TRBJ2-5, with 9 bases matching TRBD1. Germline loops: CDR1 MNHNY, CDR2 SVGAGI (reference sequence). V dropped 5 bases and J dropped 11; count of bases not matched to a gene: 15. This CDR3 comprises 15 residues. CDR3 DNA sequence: TGTGCCAGCAGTCGTGAAGGGGGGACAGGGCATGAGCAGTACTTC. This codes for CASSREGGTGHEQYF.

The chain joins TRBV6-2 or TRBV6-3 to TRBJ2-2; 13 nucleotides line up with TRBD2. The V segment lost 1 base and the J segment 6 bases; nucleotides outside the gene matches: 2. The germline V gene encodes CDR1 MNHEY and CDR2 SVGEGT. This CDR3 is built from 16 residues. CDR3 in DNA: TGTGCCAGCAGTTACTGGACTAGCGGGAGACCCGGGGAGCTGTTTTTT. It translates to CASSYWTSGRPGELFF.

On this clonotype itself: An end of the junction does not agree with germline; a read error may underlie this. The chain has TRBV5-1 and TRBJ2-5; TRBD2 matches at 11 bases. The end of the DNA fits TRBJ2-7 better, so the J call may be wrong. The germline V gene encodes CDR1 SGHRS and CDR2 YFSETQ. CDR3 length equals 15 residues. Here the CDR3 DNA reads TGCACCAGCAGCGGGGGACTAGCGGACTTTTACGAGCAGTACTTC. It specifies CTSSGGLADFYEQYF.

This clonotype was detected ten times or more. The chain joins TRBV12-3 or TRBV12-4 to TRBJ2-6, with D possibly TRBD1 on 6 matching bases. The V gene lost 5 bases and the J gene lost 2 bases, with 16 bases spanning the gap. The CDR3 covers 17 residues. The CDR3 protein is CASSDKQGPPGANVLTF. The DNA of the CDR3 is TGTGCCAGCAGTGACAAACAGGGTCCCCCTGGGGCCAACGTCCTGACTTTC.

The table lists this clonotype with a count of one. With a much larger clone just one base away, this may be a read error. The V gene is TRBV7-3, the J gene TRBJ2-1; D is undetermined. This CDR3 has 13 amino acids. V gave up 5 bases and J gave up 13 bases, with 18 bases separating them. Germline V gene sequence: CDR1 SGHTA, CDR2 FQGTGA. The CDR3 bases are TGTGCCAGCAGCCCAACCCGAGAAGAGACCCAGTTCTTC. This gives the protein CASSPTREETQFF. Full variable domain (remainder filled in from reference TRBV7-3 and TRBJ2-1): GAGVSQTPSNKVTEKGKYVELRCDPISGHTALYWYRQSLGQGPEFLIYFQGTGAADDSGLPNDRFFAVRPEGSVSTLKIQRTERGDSAVYLCASSPTREETQFFGPGTRLTVL.

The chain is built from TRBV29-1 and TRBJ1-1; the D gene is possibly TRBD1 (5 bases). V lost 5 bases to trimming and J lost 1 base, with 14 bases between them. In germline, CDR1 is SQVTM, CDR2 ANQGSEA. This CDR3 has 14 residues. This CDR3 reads CSVRVGTANTEAFF. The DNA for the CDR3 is TGCAGCGTTCGTGTTGGGACGGCGAACACTGAAGCTTTCTTT.

CDR3 region: CSGRGSYEQYF. DNA of the CDR3: TGCAGTGGTAGGGGCAGCTACGAGCAGTACTTC. V and J are TRBV20-1 and TRBJ2-5; D perhaps matches TRBD1 (5 bases). The tail of the sequence fits TRBJ2-7 better, so the J call may be wrong. The CDR3 has 11 amino acids. Germline CDR1 and CDR2: DFQATT and SNEGSKA (reference sequence).

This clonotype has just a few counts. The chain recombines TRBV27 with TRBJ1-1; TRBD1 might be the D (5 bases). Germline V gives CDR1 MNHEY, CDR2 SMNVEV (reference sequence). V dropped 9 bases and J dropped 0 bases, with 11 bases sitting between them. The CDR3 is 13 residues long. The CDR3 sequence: CASTSGLNTEAFF. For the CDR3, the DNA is TGTGCCAGTACCTCAGGGTTGAACACTGAAGCTTTCTTT.

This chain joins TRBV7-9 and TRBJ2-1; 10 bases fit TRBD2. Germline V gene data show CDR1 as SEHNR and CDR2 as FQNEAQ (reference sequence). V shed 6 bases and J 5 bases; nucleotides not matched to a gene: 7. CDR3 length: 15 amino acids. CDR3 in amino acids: CASRNRTSGDNEQFF. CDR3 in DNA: TGTGCCAGCAGAAATAGGACTAGCGGAGACAATGAGCAGTTCTTC.

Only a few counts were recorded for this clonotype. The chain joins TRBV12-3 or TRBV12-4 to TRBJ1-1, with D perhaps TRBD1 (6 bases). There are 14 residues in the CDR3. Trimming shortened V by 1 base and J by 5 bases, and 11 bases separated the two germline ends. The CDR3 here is CASSLGTAGTEAFF. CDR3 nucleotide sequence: TGTGCCAGCAGTTTAGGGACAGCCGGTACTGAAGCTTTCTTT.

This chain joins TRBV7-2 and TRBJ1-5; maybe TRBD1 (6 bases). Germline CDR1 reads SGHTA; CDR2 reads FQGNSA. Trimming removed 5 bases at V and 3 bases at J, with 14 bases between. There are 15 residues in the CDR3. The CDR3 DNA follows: TGTGCCAGCAGCCCCCAAGGGGGGGACAATCAGCCCCAGCATTTT. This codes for CASSPQGGDNQPQHF.

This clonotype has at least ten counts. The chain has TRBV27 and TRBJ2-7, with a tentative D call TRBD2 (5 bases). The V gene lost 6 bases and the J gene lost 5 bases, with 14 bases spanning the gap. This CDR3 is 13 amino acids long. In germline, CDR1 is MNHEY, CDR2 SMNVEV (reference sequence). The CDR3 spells CASSSRGWDEQYF. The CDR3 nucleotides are TGTGCCAGCAGCTCCCGGGGTTGGGACGAGCAGTACTTC.

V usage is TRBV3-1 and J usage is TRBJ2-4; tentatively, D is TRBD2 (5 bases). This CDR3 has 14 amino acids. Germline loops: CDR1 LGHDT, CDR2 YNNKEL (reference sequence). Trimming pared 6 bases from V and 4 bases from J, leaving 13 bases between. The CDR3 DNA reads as TGTGCCAGCAGTCGCGGGCAGGATAAAAACATTCAGTACTTC. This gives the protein CASSRGQDKNIQYF.

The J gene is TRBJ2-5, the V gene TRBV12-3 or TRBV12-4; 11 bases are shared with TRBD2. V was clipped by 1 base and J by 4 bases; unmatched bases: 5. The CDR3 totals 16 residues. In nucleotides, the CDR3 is TGTGCCAGCAGTTTAGGAACAACTAGCGGGAGAGAGACCCAGTACTTC. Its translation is CASSLGTTSGRETQYF.

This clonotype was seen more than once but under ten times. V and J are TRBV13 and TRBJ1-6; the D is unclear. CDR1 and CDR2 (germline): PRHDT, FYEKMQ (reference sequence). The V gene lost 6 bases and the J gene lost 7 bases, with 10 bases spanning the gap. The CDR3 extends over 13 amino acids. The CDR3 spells CASRGSPNSPLHF. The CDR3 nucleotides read TGTGCCAGCAGGGGGAGTCCCAATTCACCCCTCCACTTT.